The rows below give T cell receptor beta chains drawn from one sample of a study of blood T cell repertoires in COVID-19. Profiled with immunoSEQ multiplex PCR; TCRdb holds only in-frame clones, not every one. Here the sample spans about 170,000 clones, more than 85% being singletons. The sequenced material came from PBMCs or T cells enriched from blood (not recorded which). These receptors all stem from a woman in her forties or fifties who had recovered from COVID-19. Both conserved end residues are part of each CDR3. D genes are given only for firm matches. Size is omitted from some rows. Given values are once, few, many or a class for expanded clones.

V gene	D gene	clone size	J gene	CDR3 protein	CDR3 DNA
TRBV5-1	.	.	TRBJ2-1	CASSFKRVESDEQFF	TGCGCCAGCAGCTTTAAGCGGGTGGAAAGCGATGAGCAGTTCTTC
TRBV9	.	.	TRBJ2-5	CASSAGPLQYF	TGTGCCAGCAGCGCTGGGCCCTTACAGTACTTC
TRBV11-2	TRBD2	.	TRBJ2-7	CASSTTTSGNAYEQYF	TGTGCCAGCAGCACCACGACTAGCGGGAATGCCTACGAGCAGTACTTC
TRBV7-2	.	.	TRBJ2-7	CASSISGAFLAREQYF	TGTGCCAGCAGCATAAGTGGTGCGTTCCTAGCCCGGGAGCAGTACTTC
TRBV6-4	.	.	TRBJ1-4	CANTTAPDEKLFF	TGTGCCAATACGACAGCGCCAGATGAAAAACTGTTTTTT
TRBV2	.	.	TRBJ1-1	CASSRSGVNTEAFF	TGTGCCAGCAGCCGTTCAGGGGTGAACACTGAAGCTTTCTTT
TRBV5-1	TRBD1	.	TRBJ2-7	CASSLEQGYLYEQYF	TGCGCCAGCAGCTTGGAACAGGGGTATCTCTACGAGCAGTACTTC
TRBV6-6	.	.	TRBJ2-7	CASSPGGSGRYEQYF	TGTGCCAGCAGCCCCGGGGGTAGCGGCCGCTACGAGCAGTACTTC
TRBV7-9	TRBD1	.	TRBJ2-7	CATRPGGPSYEQYF	TGTGCCACCCGACCAGGGGGCCCCTCCTACGAGCAGTACTTC
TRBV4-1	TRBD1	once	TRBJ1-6	CASSKDRDNSPLHF	TGCGCCAGCAGCAAAGACAGGGATAATTCACCCCTCCACTTT
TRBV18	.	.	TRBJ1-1	CASSPTGNTEAFF	TGTGCCAGCTCACCAACAGGGAACACTGAAGCTTTCTTT
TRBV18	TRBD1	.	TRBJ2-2	CASSPTTGAGELFF	TGTGCCAGCTCACCAACTACAGGGGCCGGGGAGCTGTTTTTT